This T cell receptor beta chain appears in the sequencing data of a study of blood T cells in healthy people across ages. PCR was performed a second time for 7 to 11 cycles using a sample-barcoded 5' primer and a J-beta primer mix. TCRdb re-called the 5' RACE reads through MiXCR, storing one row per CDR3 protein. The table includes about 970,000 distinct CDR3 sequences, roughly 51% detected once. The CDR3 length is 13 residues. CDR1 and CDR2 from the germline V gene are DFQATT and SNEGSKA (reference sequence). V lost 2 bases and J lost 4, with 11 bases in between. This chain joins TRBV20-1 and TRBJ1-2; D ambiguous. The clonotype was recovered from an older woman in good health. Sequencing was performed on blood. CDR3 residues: CSARKQPAYGYTF. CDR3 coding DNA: TGCAGTGCTAGAAAACAGCCGGCCTATGGCTACACCTTC.